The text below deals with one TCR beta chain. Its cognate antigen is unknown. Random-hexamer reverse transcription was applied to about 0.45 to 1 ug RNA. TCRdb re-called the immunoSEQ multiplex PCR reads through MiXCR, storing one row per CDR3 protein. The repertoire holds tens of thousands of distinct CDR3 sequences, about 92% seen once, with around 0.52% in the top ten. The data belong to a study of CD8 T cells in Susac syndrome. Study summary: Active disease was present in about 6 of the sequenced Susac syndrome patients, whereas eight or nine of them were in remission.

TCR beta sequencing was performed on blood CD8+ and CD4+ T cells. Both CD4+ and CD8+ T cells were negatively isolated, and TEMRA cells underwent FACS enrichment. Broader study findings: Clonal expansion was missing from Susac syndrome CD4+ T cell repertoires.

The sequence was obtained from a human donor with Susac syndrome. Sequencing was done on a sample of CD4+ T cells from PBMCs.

CDR3 in DNA: TGTGCCAGCATTGGGGTGGGGCGCAAGGCTGAAGCTTTCTTT. It is translated as CASIGVGRKAEAFF. The chain employs TRBV2 and TRBJ1-1, with D possibly matching TRBD1 (5 bases). CDR1 and CDR2 from the germline V gene are SNHLY and FYNNEI. Trimming removed 7 bases at V and 6 bases at J, with 18 bases between. The CDR3 loop spans 14 amino acids.